Given below is one T cell receptor beta chain in context. Its target antigen remains unknown. No base-level quality is on record; no much larger clone is a single base apart. TCRbeta CDR3 regions were amplified from genomic DNA using the immunoSEQ Assay, a bias-controlled multiplex PCR. Per the source publication's procedure: Within the assay, amplification of reference gene primers was used to estimate how many nucleated cells each sample contained. To quantify the absolute abundance of each unique TCRbeta CDR3 rearrangement, sequence reads were collapsed and filtered. Productive Simpson clonality was computed per sample as the square root of Simpson's diversity index over productive rearrangements. TCRdb retrieved this table from immuneACCESS and kept in-frame rearrangements only. Not all clones are present; in checked studies, unresolved V genes account for under half, and no reason is known for the remainder. V and J calls and clone size are those listed in that table; D and trimming were worked out from the DNA. The sample yields about 270,000 clones; more than 80% were counted once. The ten largest account for about 4% of the sample.

Participants in the prospective study were enrolled through a virtual design, were aged roughly 18 to 100 years, and lived in 24 United States geographic areas. In the prospective study, cohorts were assigned on the basis of participant-reported clinical history obtained from a screening survey and a study questionnaire. Mobile phlebotomists in the prospective study collected whole blood, serum and a nasopharyngeal or oropharyngeal swab from every participant. Participants in the prospective study had the option to provide additional blood draws and questionnaires over a roughly 2-month period. Before DNA extraction, blood samples from the prospective study were shipped at room temperature or frozen. The data stem from a study of blood T cell repertoires in COVID-19 (dated by TCRdb to 2020 to 2022). At the level of the whole study: Collaborator samples came from the United States, Italy and Spain and covered acute and convalescent phases of COVID-19. The prospective study material was composed of cDNA or gDNA derived from T cells, B-cell-depleted T cells, or PBMCs. Subjects who had been exposed to COVID-19, were actively infected with it, or had recovered from it provided the deeply sampled blood TCRbeta repertoires that made up the dataset. The repertoires were released in a freely available public database meant as a resource for research on the immune response to SARS-CoV-2. Samples were obtained from the ongoing ImmuneRACE study (first 160 participants) and from over 1,000 subjects provided by 6 global collaborators. The sample metadata nearly always contained a de-identified subject ID, COVID-19 status, age in years and sex. Where available, HLA class I and class II types were taken from metadata supplied by the sample provider and were not determined by assay-based typing.

The investigation overall reported the following: The quantity of clinical and demographic metadata differed by source and by participant and was supplied without curation.

Trimming removed 3 bases from V and 3 bases from J, leaving 11 bases between the germline ends. The germline V gene gives CDR1 as MGHRA and CDR2 as YSYEKL. The CDR3 measures 15 amino acids from cysteine to phenylalanine. Of the read, only the CDR3 DNA is kept; its 45 bases are in frame from base 1. Sample: PBMCs or T cells enriched from blood (not recorded which). This clonotype originated in a woman aged 30 to 39 with acute COVID-19. The rearrangement joined TRBV4-1 to TRBJ2-2; TRBD2 is perhaps the D gene, given 6 matching bases. The CDR3 in this case is CASSHTSTDTGELFF. The DNA reads TGCGCCAGCAGCCACACTAGCACTGACACCGGGGAGCTGTTTTTT.